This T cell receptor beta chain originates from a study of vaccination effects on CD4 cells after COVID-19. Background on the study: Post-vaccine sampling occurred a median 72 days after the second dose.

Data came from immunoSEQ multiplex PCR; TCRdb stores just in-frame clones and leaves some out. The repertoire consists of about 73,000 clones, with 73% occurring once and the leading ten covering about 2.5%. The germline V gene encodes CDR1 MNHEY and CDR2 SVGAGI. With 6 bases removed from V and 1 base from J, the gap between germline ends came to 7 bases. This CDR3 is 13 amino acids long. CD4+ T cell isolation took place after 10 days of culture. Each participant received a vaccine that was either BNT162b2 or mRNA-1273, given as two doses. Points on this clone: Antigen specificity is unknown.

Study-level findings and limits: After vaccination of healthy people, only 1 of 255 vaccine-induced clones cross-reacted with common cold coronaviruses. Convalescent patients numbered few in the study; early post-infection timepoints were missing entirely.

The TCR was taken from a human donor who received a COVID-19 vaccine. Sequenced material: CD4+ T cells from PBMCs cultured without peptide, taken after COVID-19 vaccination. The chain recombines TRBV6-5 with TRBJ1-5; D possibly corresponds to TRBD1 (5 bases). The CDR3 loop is CASSRDSNQPQHF. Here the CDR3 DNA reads TGTGCCAGCAGCCGGGACAGCAATCAGCCCCAGCATTTT.